The 3 T cell receptor beta chains reported below all come from one sample, sequenced in a study of blood T cell repertoires in COVID-19. Produced via immunoSEQ multiplex PCR; TCRdb's table is partial and in-frame only. The sample shows roughly 250,000 clones, more than 75% of them seen only once. Specimen: peripheral blood. Receptors were obtained from an older woman with active or convalescent COVID-19.

The chain employs TRBV15 and TRBJ1-3; TRBD1 aligns across 8 bases. The CDR3 length is 16 residues. Germline V gives CDR1 LNHNV, CDR2 YYDKDF (reference sequence). V was pared by 5 bases and J by 3 bases, with 9 bases of the junction left unmatched. This chain's CDR3 is CATSAQTGAFGNTIYF. The CDR3 DNA is TGTGCCACCAGCGCCCAGACAGGGGCCTTTGGAAACACCATATATTTT.

The CDR3 region is CASSPVQGLAGTQYF. The CDR3 DNA reads TGTGCCAGCAGCCCCGTCCAAGGCCTAGCAGGTACGCAGTATTTT. The chain employs TRBV3-1 (or the pseudogene TRBV3-2) and TRBJ2-3, with D possibly TRBD2 on 5 matching bases. This CDR3 has 15 amino acids. Trimming removed 4 bases at V and 8 bases at J, with 19 bases between. Germline CDR1 reads LGHDT; CDR2 reads YNNKEL (reference sequence).

This rearrangement joins TRBV24-1 to TRBJ1-5, with 10 bases fitting TRBD1. CDR3 length: 20 residues. From germline, CDR1 is KGHDR and CDR2 SFDVKD. Trimming cost V 3 bases and J 0 bases; bases outside gene matches: 13. The CDR3 region has the DNA TGTGCCACCAGTGATCGAAAGACGGACAGGGGGGTTTATAGCAATCAGCCCCAGCATTTT. Translation: CATSDRKTDRGVYSNQPQHF.